This T cell receptor (beta chain) was captured in a study of metastatic and nonmetastatic thyroid tumors. Study summary: Comparative analysis of repertoires was undertaken across blood and tumor or nodule tissue obtained from malignant and benign thyroid patients.

By share of the sample, this clone is medium-sized. The antigen remains undetermined. Study-level points and caveats: It was reported that TCR beta diversity was significantly higher in malignant thyroid tumors than benign nodules, in blood and tumor.

Germline-derived CDR1 and CDR2 are DFQATT and SNEGSKA (reference sequence). V shed 6 bases and J shed 5 bases, with 7 bases lying between them. This CDR3 contains 10 residues. Thyroid surgery had not been preceded by any treatment in any patient. Original data processing: The study's classifier, a distant-metastasis tool for papillary thyroid cancer, was built using CDR3 differences across clinicopathological groups. TCRdb reanalyzed the PCR reads via MiXCR. These V and J calls derive from TCRdb rather than the authors' analysis. The table includes 13,000 to 15,000 clones, over 25% detected once. Sequencing input: tumor tissue. This receptor was taken from a male donor with papillary thyroid cancer or a benign thyroid nodule (not recorded which). Some clones in this sample may be carry-over from other donors' samples. The chain employs TRBV20-1 and TRBJ1-2; maybe TRBD1 (6 bases). The CDR3 DNA sequence: TGCAGTGCCACAGGGTATGGCTACACCTTC. Protein sequence: CSATGYGYTF.